Listed here are 10 T cell receptor beta chains from one sample, sequenced in a study of vaccination and CD4 T cells after COVID-19. The antigens these receptors bind are not known. Cultured CD4+ T cells had their DNA profiled by the Oncomine TCR Beta short-read assay. From the PCR reads, TCRdb called clonotypes with MiXCR, one entry per CDR3 protein. The data hold over 8,000 distinct CDR3 sequences, with 55% to 70% observed a single time. The treatment: approximately 9-day PBMC culture with coronavirus spike peptide pools or control peptides (ViraFEST assay). Sequencing used CD4+ T cells from blood, cultured in vitro. All receptors derive from a human donor who had recovered from COVID-19.

The V and J genes are TRBV2 and TRBJ2-3; TRBD1 aligns across 10 bases. CDR1 and CDR2 from the germline V gene are SNHLY and FYNNEI. With 8 bases clipped from V and 2 bases from J, the junction kept 7 bases outside the gene matches. This CDR3 region has 15 residues. CDR3 DNA: TGTGCCAGCCGGAGTGGGACAGGGGCCACAGATACGCAGTATTTT. Protein sequence: CASRSGTGATDTQYF.

This chain links TRBV20-1 with TRBJ2-3, with D hard to call. The CDR3 sequence is 17 residues long. V was pared by 2 bases and J by 0 bases, with 18 bases between. CDR1 and CDR2 from the germline V gene are DFQATT and SNEGSKA (reference sequence). The chain's CDR3 is CSARSRLAHPSTDTQYF. Here the CDR3 DNA reads TGCAGTGCTAGATCACGCTTGGCACATCCTAGCACAGATACGCAGTATTTT.

This rearrangement joins TRBV19 to TRBJ1-5, with D maybe TRBD1 (6 bases). This CDR3 contains 16 residues. The V end was cut by 4 bases, the J end by 0 bases, with 13 bases between. Germline V CDR1 and CDR2: LNHDA, SQIVND (reference sequence). The chain's CDR3 is CASSTGSGDSNQPQHF. In DNA, the CDR3 is TGTGCCAGTAGTACCGGCTCAGGGGATAGCAATCAGCCCCAGCATTTT.

CDR3 sequence: CAIKSDRGLRYEQYF. The CDR3 DNA reads TGTGCCATCAAGTCGGACAGGGGGCTTAGGTACGAGCAGTACTTC. The rearrangement uses TRBV10-3 and TRBJ2-7; 11 bases map to TRBD1. The length of the CDR3 is 15 residues. Germline V gives CDR1 ENHRY, CDR2 SYGVKD. V trimming: 7 bases; J trimming: 4 bases; junction bases outside the gene matches: 9.

V is TRBV19 and J is TRBJ2-5; no firm D call. This CDR3 contains 14 residues. Germline CDR1 and CDR2: LNHDA and SQIVND (reference sequence). Trimming shortened V by 5 bases and J by 7 bases, and 17 bases separated the two germline ends. In DNA, the CDR3 is TGTGCCAGTAGTGAACTTCCACAAGATTGGACCCAGTACTTC. It yields the protein CASSELPQDWTQYF.

V gene TRBV19 combines with J gene TRBJ1-2; D gene uncertain. This CDR3 comprises 16 residues. The V gene lost 1 base and the J gene lost 7 bases, with 19 bases spanning the gap. Per germline, CDR1 LNHDA and CDR2 SQIVND (reference sequence). CDR3 DNA: TGTGCCAGTAGTATAGTTCTGGATGGTGGGTTTGGTGGCTACACCTTC. It encodes CASSIVLDGGFGGYTF.

The genes are TRBV12-3 or TRBV12-4 and TRBJ1-5, with unresolved D. The CDR3 extends over 15 amino acids. The ends were cut back, 1 base at V and 5 bases at J, with 12 bases in the middle. This CDR3 is CASSLGSEGYQPQHF. The CDR3 nucleotides read TGTGCCAGCAGTTTAGGGTCTGAGGGATATCAGCCCCAGCATTTT.

This chain links TRBV10-2 with TRBJ1-1, with a tentative D call TRBD1 (5 bases). V lost 3 bases to trimming and J lost 8 bases, with 13 bases between them. The V gene's germline CDR1 is WSHSY and CDR2 SAAADI. The CDR3 totals 13 residues. The CDR3 spells CASSDNTRTEAFF. CDR3 in DNA: TGCGCCAGCAGTGATAATACTAGGACAGAAGCTTTCTTT.

The chain uses TRBV6-5 and TRBJ2-5; 7 bases agree with TRBD2. The CDR3 sequence is 16 residues long. The V segment lost 0 bases and the J segment 2 bases; nucleotides outside the gene matches: 6. CDR1 is MNHEY and CDR2 is SVGAGI in the germline V gene. CDR3 nucleotides: TGTGCCAGCAGTTACTCGACGGGCGGGGGTCAAGAGACCCAGTACTTC. Translated: CASSYSTGGGQETQYF.

This chain joins TRBV27 and TRBJ1-2; D gene uncertain. This CDR3 has 13 residues. Looked up from germline, CDR1 is MNHEY and CDR2 is SMNVEV (reference sequence). The V end lost 4 bases, the J end lost 4 bases, and 10 bases lay between the germline ends. CDR3 in amino acids: CASSSEGIYGYTF. The CDR3 DNA is TGTGCCAGCAGTTCTGAGGGCATCTATGGCTACACCTTC.